The present entry profiles one TCR beta chain with its context. What this receptor recognizes is not known. These data are taken from a study of cytomegalovirus exposure and HLA in healthy donors (dated by TCRdb to the late 2010s). The study in broad terms: In an earlier analysis of 587 of the donors, 250 to 350 Gb of sequence data and approximately 120 million unique TCR beta sequences from about 190 million T cells were reported. About 280 gigabases of sequencing data and 70 million to 85 million unique TCR sequences were included in an early release covering 550 to 650 HLA-typed donors. The genetic ancestry cluster associated with self-reported Caucasian donors included 70% to 85% of the 350 to 500 genotyped donors. The aim of the study was to test whether cataloging public T cell receptors could identify signatures of past pathogen exposure. The study profiled the T cell repertoires of around 700 subjects by immunosequencing and related them to cytomegalovirus serostatus. In addition to the first cohort of about 650 subjects, a separate validation cohort of over 90 different subjects was used. The study combined high-throughput TCR immunosequencing, statistical association of individual TCRs with disease status, and machine learning to predict cytomegalovirus infection status. A later analysis re-analyzed previously published TCR beta repertoires from approximately 700 donors and added high-resolution HLA genotyping to study TCR occurrence patterns. Rather than using new phenotypic data, the later analysis identified candidate immune exposures from TCR beta sequences and from how often those sequences occurred across donors. To decide whether each TCR beta V gene segment behaved as functional or pseudogenic, an earlier analysis of over 500 of the donors relied on high-throughput TCR beta sequencing. Donor age, sex, ethnicity and CMV serostatus were compiled alongside the repertoire data. In a later genetic analysis, genome-wide SNP genotypes for about 55% of the roughly 700 donors were used, and that subset was treated as a discovery cohort. All discovery cohort repertoires had been generated on a single sequencing platform. HLA typing included class I and class II loci at four-digit resolution. The number of typed donors differed by locus: about 620-640 for A, B, C, DRB1 and DQB1; 522 for DQA1; some 590 for DPA1; and about 450 for DPB1. Because of strong linkage in the cohort, 5 or 6 DR-DQ haplotypes were treated as single units for association and clustering. Among over 350 genotyped donors of the cohort, an average of approximately 230,000 unique TCR beta nucleotide sequences were sequenced per donor, roughly 20% of them non-productive.

Overall study results and their limits: A later genetic analysis associated a missense DCLRE1C variant with V-gene and J-gene trimming of TCR beta chains, and an independent cohort replicated the association. The only immune exposure information available for the cohort was CMV serostatus. The classifier was reported to diagnose cytomegalovirus status with high specificity and sensitivity in both the original cohort and the validation cohort. Three of the identified cytomegalovirus-associated TCR beta chains were confirmed in vitro to be specific for cytomegalovirus antigens. A later analysis associated about 18,000 TCR beta sequences with specific HLA alleles at a false discovery rate of 0.05. The authors suggested that the approach could potentially be generalized to other disease states and immunological phenotypes. Because some donors lacked HLA typing at each locus, the association tests relied only on the typed subset. Several of the top co-occurrence clusters appeared to be linked to parvovirus B19, influenza, CMV and Epstein-Barr virus, according to a later analysis. While some public TCRs were present in many individuals, most TCR sequences turned up only very rarely across donors. Because counts were too low, roughly 17 rarely observed V segments, including chromosome 9 orphons, were left out of the earlier analysis of some 640 of the donors. A later analysis found that most CMV-associated TCR beta chains appeared HLA-restricted, with HLA associations seemingly driven largely by CMV exposure. Only TCR beta chains were sequenced in this cohort, and the absence of alpha or paired-chain data limited detectable features. Linkage disequilibrium might explain the correlated functional status among segregating V segments, but an unknown experimental factor could not be ruled out. In an earlier analysis of some 640 of the donors, most TCR beta V segments were observed in productive rearrangements about 87% or about 30% of the time, broadly matching IMGT annotations. The sequencing pipeline was judged likely to have produced a cluster of highly shared sequence variants as a technical artifact. The presence/absence analyses assumed that sequencing depth was roughly uniform across donors, and that assumption may not be true. Strong co-occurrence of HLA alleles, especially DR and DQ, made assigning TCR associations to individual alleles difficult. Some IMGT-functional V segments, including TRBV6-2 and TRBV6-3, could not be told apart with the 87-base-pair reads, so those segments were excluded. The study listed 150 to 200 TCR beta chains as associated with cytomegalovirus. In a later analysis, HLA-associated TCR beta chains were found to be more clonally expanded and to have lower generation probabilities than equally common non-associated chains. A further reported finding was that TCR beta sequences accurately predicted the HLA-A and HLA-B alleles for most subjects in the first cohort. A later analysis found that TCR association rates varied across HLA loci, with DRB1 alleles showing the most associated TCRs and HLA-C alleles the fewest. A later genetic analysis reported fewer N-insertions in productive TCRs among donors in an Asian-associated ancestry cluster than the roughly 650-donor mean.

V and J lose 4 bases and 0 bases, and a span of 9 bases separates them. According to the germline V gene, CDR1 reads SQVTM and CDR2 reads ANQGSEA. Including cysteine and phenylalanine, the CDR3 has 13 amino acids. Only the CDR3 portion is preserved as DNA: 39 bases, with reading frame beginning at the first base. Receptor libraries were prepared by the immunoSEQ multiplex PCR assay. The multiplex PCR relied on a mix of 60 forward primers for TCR Vbeta segments and 13 reverse primers for TCR Jbeta segments. A multiplex PCR assay on genomic DNA amplified the CDR3 region of rearranged TCR beta genes. The amplified TCR beta libraries were sequenced on the Illumina HiSeq System as 87-base-pair reads. Under the source paper's analysis protocol: A later analysis counted some 74 million unique TCR beta chains across the 640 or so repertoires, and around 9.9 million of these chains were shared by at least two donors. To remove PCR and sequencing errors, raw reads were error-corrected and collapsed into unique sequences using a nearest-neighbor algorithm that merged closely related sequences. To assign V, D and J gene segments, CDR3 sequences were aligned to IMGT reference sequences. For a sequence to be retained, a match of at least six nucleotides to both a V gene segment and a J gene segment was required. A rearrangement counted as productive if the CDR3 had no stop codons and remained in frame with V and J, and every other rearrangement counted as non-productive. CDR3 was defined by IMGT convention, running from the second conserved V-encoded cysteine to the conserved J-encoded phenylalanine. In an earlier analysis of around 640 of the donors, sequences lacking an unambiguous match to a single V gene segment were excluded. An earlier analysis of 500 to 700 of the donors classified V segments as functional when productive rearrangements were above 56.7% and as segregating when the standard deviation between donors was above 5%. A statistical classification framework was built to diagnose cytomegalovirus status from the catalog of TCR beta chain sequences. A later analysis assigned V and J genes by comparing TCR nucleotide sequences with IMGT/GENE-DB human TR gene sequences. In a later analysis, CDR3 sequences and most-parsimonious VDJ recombination scenarios were assigned using the TCRdist pipeline. A later analysis defined each TCR beta chain by its CDR3 amino acid sequence plus V-gene family, and excluded reads lacking a unique V-gene family. To address suspected cross-contamination and a sequencing artifact, a later analysis removed roughly 640 highly shared, low-generation-probability nucleotide sequences. In a later analysis, a clonal expansion index was calculated for each public chain from normalized within-repertoire ranks of inferred template counts. Generation probabilities in a later analysis came from a VDJ recombination model fitted to out-of-frame rearrangements, and those results were checked against IGoR. A later analysis scored TCR-TCR, TCR-HLA and TCR-CMV co-occurrence with hypergeometric tests, applying a repertoire-size bias correction to TCR pairs. A later analysis estimated false discovery rates by permuting HLA or CMV assignments 20 times. In a later analysis, co-occurring TCRs were grouped with DBSCAN, and TCRdist sequence similarity was added when clustering was performed within HLA-allele-positive subsets. For co-occurrence clustering, repertoires with fewer than 30,000 or more than 120,000 public chains were excluded, along with four or five repertoires with anomalous nucleotide sharing. Not all clones reach the TCRdb copy of this immuneACCESS table, which keeps in-frame sequences only. Checked studies attribute under half of the gap to unresolved V genes and leave the rest unexplained. That table furnishes V, J and clone size, whereas the DNA furnished D and trimming. In this sample's table one finds over 75,000 clones. The ten top clones hold 0.58% of the sample.

In total, approximately 700 healthy bone marrow donors made up the cohort. At the time of sampling, all cohort members were nominally healthy, though unrecorded immune exposures were likely present. The donor tested CMV seronegative, placing the donor among the roughly 340 seronegative members of the cohort. A peripheral blood sample was provided by each donor, and peripheral blood mononuclear cells were used for TCR beta sequencing. The Qiagen DNeasy Blood Extraction Kit was used to extract genomic DNA from the blood cell samples. The V gene is TRBV29-1 and the J gene is TRBJ1-1; the D gene assignment is ambiguous. Sample: PBMCs. The TCR sequence derives from a man aged 45 to 65 in good health and CMV-seronegative. CDR3 region: CSVGGVLNTEAFF. The nucleotide sequence reads as follows: TGCAGCGTTGGCGGGGTGCTGAACACTGAAGCTTTCTTT.